The present T cell receptor (beta chain) was sequenced within a study of blood T cell repertoires in COVID-19. Study at large: The analysed material was cDNA or gDNA that came from T cells, B-cell-depleted T cells, or PBMCs.

This clone has a single count. Per the original methods: Estimates of nucleated cell counts were drawn from the amplification of reference gene primers. Using immunoSEQ multiplex PCR, the repertoire was profiled, and TCRdb retains in-frame clones only, with some absent. V and J calls plus clone size are reproduced from that table; the DNA served to infer D and trimming. Among 450,000 to 600,000 clones listed, around 90% were seen once. Participant age was about 18 to 89 years, and participants resided in fewer than 30 US areas. Resolution of symptoms, clearance, or two negative PCRs was present in recovered Cohort 3 donors. The V end lost 0 bases, the J end lost 4 bases, and 12 bases lay between the germline ends. The germline gives CDR1 GTSNPN, CDR2 SVGIG (reference sequence). This CDR3 comprises 14 residues.

This sequence originates from a young woman who had recovered from COVID-19. The sample consisted of PBMCs or T cells enriched from blood (not recorded which). The chain has TRBV30 and TRBJ1-2; D is perhaps TRBD1 (5 bases). The CDR3 DNA is TGTGCCTGGAGTGTAGATGGGGCCCCCTATGGCTACACCTTC. Protein: CAWSVDGAPYGYTF.